Shown below are 21 T cell receptor beta chains from a single sample sequenced in a study of regulatory T cells in long-lasting Graves disease. HTBI primers from iRepertoire and Arm-PCR of CDR3 regions yielded the TCR beta libraries. TCRdb analysed the multiplex PCR reads with MiXCR anew, one entry per CDR3 protein. Of 300,000 to 400,000 distinct CDR3 sequences listed, about a sixth are singletons. This sample's time point: newly diagnosed GD, antithyroid drugs for less than 3 months. From RNA extracted from PBMCs, the TCR library was made. This sample also belongs to another study, concerning T cells in Graves' hyperthyroidism and ophthalmopathy.

The material was peripheral blood mononuclear cells (PBMCs), obtained at new diagnosis, from a patient treated with antithyroid drugs. The receptors shown here come from a man in his forties with Graves disease.

The chain has TRBV11-2 and TRBJ1-6; D ambiguous. This CDR3 has 17 amino acids. The V gene's germline CDR1 is SGHAT and CDR2 FQNNGV. Trimming pared 5 bases from V and 0 bases from J, leaving 14 bases between. The CDR3 DNA follows: TGTGCCAGCAGCCCCCGAACCGCGAGCTCCTATAATTCACCCCTCCACTTT. This gives the protein CASSPRTASSYNSPLHF.

This clonotype was found many times. The gene calls are TRBV20-1 and TRBJ2-3; D gene ambiguous. Trimming took off 2 bases at V and 3 bases at J, with 6 bases between the two ends. CDR1 is DFQATT, CDR2 SNEGSKA, per germline (reference sequence). The CDR3 extends over 12 amino acids. For the CDR3, the DNA is TGCAGTGCTAGAAGGTCTACAGATACGCAGTATTTT. This translates into CSARRSTDTQYF.

This clonotype was counted many times. This chain joins TRBV9 and TRBJ2-1; possibly TRBD1 or TRBD2 for D (6 bases each). Trimming pared 4 bases from V and 6 bases from J, leaving 14 bases between. The CDR3 runs to 14 residues. Germline V gene lookup returns CDR1 SGDLS and CDR2 YYNGEE. The CDR3 nucleotides read TGTGCCAGCAGCCGGGGGCCAGACGTCAATGAGCAGTTCTTC. Translation: CASSRGPDVNEQFF.

This clonotype was observed many times. The chain is built from TRBV7-9 and TRBJ1-1; D ambiguous. V lost 9 bases and J lost 7, with 18 bases in between. In germline, CDR1 is SEHNR, CDR2 FQNEAQ (reference sequence). The CDR3 runs to 13 residues. The CDR3 loop reads CASIPSGQDEAFF. The CDR3 DNA reads as TGTGCCAGTATCCCTTCCGGGCAGGATGAAGCTTTCTTT.

This clonotype appeared many times. V and J are TRBV7-2 and TRBJ2-5, with 10 positions matching TRBD2. With V trimmed by 5 bases and J by 4 bases, 10 bases remained unmatched. The CDR3 runs to 16 residues. Germline lookup yields CDR1 SGHTA and CDR2 FQGNSA. CDR3 in DNA: TGTGCCAGCAGCCCCCCCCGGCTAGCGGGGGTAGAGACCCAGTACTTC. Translating gives CASSPPRLAGVETQYF.

Regarding this clonotype: A far larger clone is off by one base, so a read error is likely. The gene calls are TRBV20-1 and TRBJ2-1; 9 bases line up with TRBD2. The CDR3 consists of 13 residues. Looked up from germline, CDR1 is DFQATT and CDR2 is SNEGSKA (reference sequence). V was clipped by 3 bases and J by 10 bases; unmatched bases: 7. The DNA for the CDR3 is TGCAGTGCTAGGTTAGCGGGGGAGGGGGAGCAGTTCTTC. Protein sequence: CSARLAGEGEQFF.

This clonotype was detected only a few times. The chain carries TRBV4-1 and TRBJ1-5; 7 nucleotides agree with TRBD1. Germline CDR1 is MGHRA and CDR2 is YSYEKL. CDR3 size: 20 residues. Unmatched junction bases numbered 18, after V lost 1 base and J lost 3 bases. The CDR3 is CASSQVFGFGGQISNQPQHF. The CDR3 DNA reads TGCGCCAGCAGCCAAGTCTTTGGTTTTGGGGGACAGATCTCCAATCAGCCCCAGCATTTT.

This clonotype was seen repeatedly, ten times or more. This chain links TRBV29-1 with TRBJ1-1; D unresolved. Between the trimmed V and J ends, which lost 2 bases and 8 bases, there was a span of 9 bases. Germline loops: CDR1 SQVTM, CDR2 ANQGSEA. CDR3 length: 11 amino acids. CDR3 in amino acids: CSVEWGSEAFF. CDR3 in DNA: TGCAGCGTTGAATGGGGTTCCGAAGCTTTCTTT.

This clonotype has only one observation. The CDR3 DNA reads TGCAGTGTTGACAAGGCTTTCTTT. This encodes CSVDKAFF. This sequence joins TRBV20-1 and TRBJ1-1; D uncertain. The CDR3 totals 8 residues. Per germline, CDR1 DFQATT and CDR2 SNEGSKA (reference sequence). V dropped 7 bases and J dropped 11 bases, with 8 bases sitting between them.

In regard to this clonotype: With a much larger clone just one base away, this may be a read error. The V call is TRBV20-1, the J call TRBJ2-3, with D possibly TRBD2 on 5 matching bases. The assigned J gene may be wrong: the sequence end matches TRBJ2-1 better. The CDR3 spans 12 residues. Germline assignment: CDR1 DFQATT and CDR2 SNEGSKA (reference sequence). The CDR3 is CSARGRQYEQFF. In DNA, the CDR3 is TGCAGTGCTAGGGGGAGACAATACGAGCAGTTCTTC.

This clonotype showed up many times. This rearrangement joins TRBV2 to TRBJ2-7; D not resolved. From germline, CDR1 is SNHLY and CDR2 FYNNEI. The CDR3 contains 12 residues. The germline V and J ends were trimmed by 3 bases and 3 bases, with 6 bases remaining between them. CDR3 loop: CASSDWNYEQYF. In DNA, the CDR3 is TGTGCCAGCAGTGATTGGAACTACGAGCAGTACTTC.

The gene calls are TRBV10-2 and TRBJ2-7; possible D gene TRBD1, 5 bases. V was trimmed by 8 bases and J by 5 bases, leaving 22 bases between them. Germline CDR1 WSHSY, CDR2 SAAADI. The CDR3 consists of 15 residues. CDR3 loop: CASSAASGSRNEQYF. Here the CDR3 DNA reads TGCGCCAGCTCCGCAGCTTCAGGGTCTCGGAACGAGCAGTACTTC.

This clonotype was seen only a few times. The V and J genes are TRBV5-1 and TRBJ2-1; D is possibly TRBD1 or TRBD2 (6 bases each). The CDR3 has 16 residues. V shed 0 bases and J shed 8 bases, with 18 bases lying between them. Germline lookup yields CDR1 SGHRS and CDR2 YFSETQ. The CDR3 DNA reads TGCGCCAGCAGCTTGGTGGGGGGCGGGGCCTGGGATGAGCAGTTCTTC. It is translated as CASSLVGGGAWDEQFF.

This rearrangement joins TRBV6-1 to TRBJ2-7; 9 bases agree with TRBD1. There are 14 residues in the CDR3. V lost 6 bases, J lost 3 bases, and 6 bases stayed unmatched. CDR1 and CDR2 (germline): MNHNS, SASEGT. Here the CDR3 reads CASRGDRESYEQYF. The CDR3 DNA is TGTGCCAGCAGGGGGGACAGGGAGAGCTACGAGCAGTACTTC.

This clonotype came up many times. The rearrangement joins TRBV5-1 to TRBJ2-3; 8 positions match TRBD2. From germline, CDR1 is SGHRS and CDR2 YFSETQ. J was trimmed by 2 bases and V by 4 bases; bases with no gene match: 12. CDR3 length: 17 residues. For the CDR3, the DNA is TGCGCCAGCAGCCAGATACCGGGACTAGGGGCCACAGATACGCAGTATTTT. Translated: CASSQIPGLGATDTQYF.

This clonotype occurred many times. The V and J genes are TRBV11-3 and TRBJ1-1; 9 nucleotides align to TRBD1. Germline CDR1 is SGHNT and CDR2 is YENEEA. V trimming: 8 bases; J trimming: 4 bases; junction bases outside the gene matches: 2. The CDR3 extends over 12 amino acids. The chain's CDR3 is CASRQGGTEAFF. As DNA, the CDR3 is TGTGCCAGCCGACAGGGGGGCACTGAAGCTTTCTTT. Drawing the rest from reference TRBV11-3 and TRBJ1-1, the complete variable domain is EAGVVQSPRYKIIEKKQPVAFWCNPISGHNTLYWYLQNLGQGPELLIRYENEEAVDDSQLPKDRFSAERLKGVDSTLKIQPAELGDSAVYLCASRQGGTEAFFGQGTRLTVV.

In its sample, this clonotype was seen many times. The chain carries TRBV10-3 and TRBJ1-3; D may be TRBD1 (6 bases). V lost 7 bases and J lost 0, with 13 bases in between. This CDR3 spans 15 amino acids. The germline CDR1 and CDR2 sequences are ENHRY and SYGVKD. In DNA, the CDR3 is TGTGCCATCAAGGGGGGTTATGTCTCTGGAAACACCATATATTTT. Translating it yields CAIKGGYVSGNTIYF.

This clonotype has a count of ten or more. This chain links TRBV11-2 with TRBJ2-3; D remains ambiguous. The length of the CDR3 is 14 residues. The V gene lost 1 base and the J gene lost 4 bases, with 9 bases spanning the gap. Germline CDR1 SGHAT, CDR2 FQNNGV. The CDR3 reads CASSLGSVADTQYF. CDR3 nucleotide sequence: TGTGCCAGCAGCTTAGGTTCGGTTGCAGATACGCAGTATTTT.

The V call is TRBV3-1, the J call TRBJ1-2; tentatively, D is TRBD1 (6 bases). V gave up 4 bases and J gave up 4 bases, with 13 bases separating them. The CDR3 is 14 residues long. Per germline, CDR1 LGHDT and CDR2 YNNKEL (reference sequence). CDR3: CASSRFRGGYGYTF. The CDR3 DNA is TGTGCCAGCAGCCGTTTCAGGGGCGGCTATGGCTACACCTTC.

This chain links TRBV7-6 with TRBJ2-1, with 9 bases lining up with TRBD1. CDR1 SGHVS and CDR2 FNYEAQ come from the germline V gene. The CDR3 loop spans 16 amino acids. The V segment lost 5 bases and the J segment 4 bases; nucleotides outside the gene matches: 9. Here the CDR3 reads CASSAIPGQGYNEQFF. CDR3 coding DNA: TGTGCCAGCAGCGCCATACCGGGACAGGGATACAATGAGCAGTTCTTC.

This clonotype was observed at least ten times. The genes are TRBV11-2 and TRBJ2-3; D possibly matches TRBD1 or TRBD2 (5 bases each). The CDR3 runs 17 residues. Germline CDR1 is SGHAT and CDR2 is FQNNGV. V was cut by 6 bases and J by 0 bases, with 19 bases left in between. The CDR3 region has the DNA TGTGCCAGCAGGGATCGGGGACGGTTTTCTAGCACAGATACGCAGTATTTT. As protein: CASRDRGRFSSTDTQYF.